This TCR beta chain was found in a study of blood T cell repertoires in COVID-19. Study context: Samples representing acute and convalescent COVID-19 were sourced from the United States, Italy and Spain. PBMCs, B-cell-depleted T cells, or T cells were the source of the cDNA or gDNA that made up the material.

In the original analysis: Quantification of nucleated cells was approximated via reference gene primer amplification. Profiled with immunoSEQ multiplex PCR; TCRdb holds only in-frame clones, not every one. V and J calls and clone size are as listed in that table; D and trimming were resolved from the DNA. This sample has about 180,000 clones, with 80% to 90% found just once. The CDR3 covers 17 residues. Germline CDR1 and CDR2: LGHDT and YNNKEL (reference sequence). After removal of 0 bases from V and 5 bases from J, the junction contained 7 bases not matched to a gene. The origin of this receptor is a man in his fifties or sixties with acute or convalescent COVID-19. The gene calls are TRBV3-1 (or the pseudogene TRBV3-2) and TRBJ2-3; TRBD1 matches 11 bases. Sequenced: peripheral blood. The CDR3 DNA is TGTGCCAGCAGCCAAGATCTTAGGACAGGGGGCGAAGATACGCAGTATTTT. Protein: CASSQDLRTGGEDTQYF.